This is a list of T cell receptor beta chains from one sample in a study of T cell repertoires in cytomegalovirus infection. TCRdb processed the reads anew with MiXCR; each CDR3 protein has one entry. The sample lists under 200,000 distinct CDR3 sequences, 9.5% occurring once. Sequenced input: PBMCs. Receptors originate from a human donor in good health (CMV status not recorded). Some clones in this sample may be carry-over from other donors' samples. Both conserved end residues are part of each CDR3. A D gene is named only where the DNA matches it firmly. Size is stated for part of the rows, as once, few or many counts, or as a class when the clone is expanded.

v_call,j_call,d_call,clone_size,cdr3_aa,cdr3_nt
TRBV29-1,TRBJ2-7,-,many,CSVEDYNEQYF,TGCAGCGTTGAAGATTACAACGAGCAGTACTTC
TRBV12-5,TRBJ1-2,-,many,CASGLTPWWRGSHGYTF,TGTGCTAGTGGTTTAACCCCGTGGTGGAGGGGAAGCCATGGCTACACCTTC
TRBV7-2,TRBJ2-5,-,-,CASGGVETQYF,TGTGCCAGCGGAGGGGTAGAGACCCAGTACTTC
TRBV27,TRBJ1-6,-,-,CASSSQTIYNSPLHF,TGTGCCAGCAGTTCACAGACGATCTATAATTCACCCCTCCACTTT
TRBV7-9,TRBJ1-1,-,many,CASSPPLRGLNTEAFF,TGTGCCAGCAGTCCCCCGCTGCGGGGTTTGAACACTGAAGCTTTCTTT
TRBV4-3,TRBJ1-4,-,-,CASSQGHGRSEKLFF,TGCGCCAGCAGCCAAGGACACGGTCGGAGTGAAAAACTGTTTTTT
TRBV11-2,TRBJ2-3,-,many,CASRDRYAASTDTQYF,TGTGCCAGCAGGGATCGGTACGCGGCTAGCACAGATACGCAGTATTTT
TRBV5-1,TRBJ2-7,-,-,CTSSEGQSYEQYF,TGCACCAGCAGCGAAGGACAGAGCTACGAGCAGTACTTC
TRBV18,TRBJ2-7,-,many,CASSPPTGSYEQYF,TGTGCCAGCTCACCACCGACAGGATCCTACGAGCAGTACTTC
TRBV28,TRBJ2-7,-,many,CASSQSGATYEQYF,TGTGCCAGCAGCCAGAGTGGGGCCACCTACGAGCAGTACTTC
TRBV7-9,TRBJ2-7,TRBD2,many,CASSQTSGRAYEQYF,TGTGCCAGCAGCCAGACTAGCGGGAGGGCTTACGAGCAGTACTTC
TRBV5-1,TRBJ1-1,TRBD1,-,CASSLDGQGNTEAFF,TGCGCCAGCAGCTTGGACGGACAGGGGAACACTGAAGCTTTCTTT
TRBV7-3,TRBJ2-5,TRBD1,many,CASSLQQGIETQYF,TGTGCCAGCAGCTTGCAACAGGGGATAGAGACCCAGTACTTC
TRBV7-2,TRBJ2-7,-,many,CASSLEQGLTYEQYF,TGTGCCAGCAGCTTAGAACAGGGACTAACCTACGAGCAGTACTTC
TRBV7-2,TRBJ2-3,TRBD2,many,CASSLLRGDTDTQYF,TGTGCCAGCAGCTTACTGCGGGGGGACACAGATACGCAGTATTTT
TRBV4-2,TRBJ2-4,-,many,CASSQPDSNAKNIQYF,TGTGCCAGCAGCCAACCTGACTCCAACGCCAAAAACATTCAGTACTTC
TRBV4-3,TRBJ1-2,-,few,CASSQDRTGYTF,TGCGCCAGCAGCCAAGATCGGACAGGCTACACCTTC
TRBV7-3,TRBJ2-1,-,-,CASSSDYPYNEQFF,TGTGCCAGCAGCTCGGACTATCCTTACAATGAGCAGTTCTTC
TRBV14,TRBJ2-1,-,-,CASSQGPRRTYNEQFF,TGTGCCAGCAGCCAAGGTCCCAGGAGGACCTACAATGAGCAGTTCTTC
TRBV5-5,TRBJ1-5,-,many,CASSLVSWQANNQPQHF,TGTGCCAGCAGCTTGGTCTCGTGGCAGGCGAACAATCAGCCCCAGCATTTT
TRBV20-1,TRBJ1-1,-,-,CSAQKTANTEAFF,TGCAGTGCTCAAAAGACAGCGAACACTGAAGCTTTCTTT
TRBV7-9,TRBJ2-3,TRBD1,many,CASSLEGAQDTQYF,TGTGCCAGCAGCTTAGAGGGGGCGCAGGATACGCAGTATTTT
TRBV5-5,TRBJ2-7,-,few,CASSSPTGKDEQYF,TGTGCCAGCAGCTCCCCGACGGGTAAGGACGAGCAGTACTTC
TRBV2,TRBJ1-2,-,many,CASSELWDHDGYTF,TGTGCCAGCAGTGAATTGTGGGACCACGATGGCTACACCTTC
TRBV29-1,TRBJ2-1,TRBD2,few,CSVGKGTTYNEQFF,TGCAGCGTTGGAAAAGGGACTACCTACAATGAGCAGTTCTTC
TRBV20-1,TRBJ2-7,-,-,CSARDLSGRSSYEQYF,TGCAGTGCTAGAGATCTCTCGGGGAGGAGCTCCTACGAGCAGTACTTC
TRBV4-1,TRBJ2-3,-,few,CASSLGLPTDTQYF,TGCGCCAGCAGCCTAGGACTACCCACAGATACGCAGTATTTT
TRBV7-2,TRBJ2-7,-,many,CASSMFSAISYEQYF,TGTGCCAGCAGTATGTTTAGCGCCATCTCCTACGAGCAGTACTTC
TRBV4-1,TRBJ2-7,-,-,CASSQVLSGLGYEQYF,TGCGCCAGCAGCCAAGTCCTGTCAGGGTTAGGGTACGAGCAGTACTTC
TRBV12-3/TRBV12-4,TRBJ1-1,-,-,CASNLGAVNTEAFF,TGTGCCAGCAACCTTGGGGCGGTGAACACTGAAGCTTTCTTT
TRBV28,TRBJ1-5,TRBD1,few,CASSLHIAGGRQPQHF,TGTGCCAGCAGTTTACATATTGCAGGGGGCAGGCAGCCCCAGCATTTT
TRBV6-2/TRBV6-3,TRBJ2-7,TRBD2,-,CASSYTFSGSSYEQYF,TGTGCCAGCAGTTACACCTTTAGCGGGAGCTCCTACGAGCAGTACTTC
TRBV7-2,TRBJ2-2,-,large,CASSSNRPTGELFF,TGTGCCAGCAGCTCGAATAGGCCCACCGGGGAGCTGTTTTTT
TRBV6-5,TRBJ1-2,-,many,CASSYSTRESGGYTF,TGTGCCAGCAGTTACTCGACTCGGGAGTCAGGGGGCTACACCTTC
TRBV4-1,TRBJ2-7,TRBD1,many,CASSLWTGGEDEQYF,TGCGCCAGCAGCCTATGGACAGGGGGGGAGGACGAGCAGTACTTC
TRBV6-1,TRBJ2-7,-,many,CASTPLGGSAGEQYF,TGTGCCAGCACACCTCTCGGAGGCTCCGCCGGGGAGCAGTACTTC
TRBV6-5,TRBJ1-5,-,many,CASSSAGMGNQPQHF,TGTGCCAGCAGTTCGGCAGGGATGGGCAATCAGCCCCAGCATTTT
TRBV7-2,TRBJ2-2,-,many,CASSLETATGELFF,TGTGCCAGCAGCTTAGAAACAGCCACCGGGGAGCTGTTTTTT
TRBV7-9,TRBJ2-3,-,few,CASSLEGRVTDTQYF,TGTGCCAGCAGCTTAGAAGGCAGGGTCACAGATACGCAGTATTTT
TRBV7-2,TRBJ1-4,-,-,CASSSDQGPTELFF,TGTGCCAGCAGCTCCGATCAGGGGCCAACGGAACTGTTTTTT
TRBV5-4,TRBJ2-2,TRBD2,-,CASSLEIKPGLAGGRNTGELFF,TGTGCCAGCAGCTTGGAAATAAAACCGGGACTAGCGGGAGGAAGGAACACCGGGGAGCTGTTTTTT
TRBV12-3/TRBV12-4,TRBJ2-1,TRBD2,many,CASRPGLAGAGEQFF,TGTGCCAGCAGACCGGGACTAGCGGGAGCTGGTGAGCAGTTCTTC
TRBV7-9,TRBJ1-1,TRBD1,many,CASSQSTGGGNTEAFF,TGTGCCAGCAGCCAAAGTACAGGGGGGGGAAACACTGAAGCTTTCTTT
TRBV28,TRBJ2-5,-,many,CASSGDSIAGTQYF,TGTGCCAGCAGTGGGGACTCCATCGCAGGGACCCAGTACTTC
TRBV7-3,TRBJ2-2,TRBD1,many,CASSSTGTGGTGELFF,TGTGCCAGCAGCTCGACCGGGACAGGGGGAACCGGGGAGCTGTTTTTT
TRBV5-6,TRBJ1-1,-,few,CASSQGRTNTEAFF,TGTGCCAGCAGTCAAGGACGGACAAACACTGAAGCTTTCTTT